This T cell receptor (beta chain) was sequenced in a study of shared clonotypes between healthy human individuals. The study's findings and limits: Specimens sampled were limited to blood, with tissue repertoires likely differing. The study generally estimated greater richness for naive than memory subsets. Shared across a handful of donors were around 5% of the naive CD4 clonotypes.

A few counts support this clone. The antigen is not known. Per germline, CDR1 SGHTA and CDR2 FQGNSA. Trimming removed 2 bases from V and 0 bases from J, with 9 bases in between. This CDR3 is built from 15 residues. Donors were Caucasian adults residing in Nashville, Tennessee, USA. Using immunoSEQ multiplex PCR, the repertoire was profiled, and TCRdb retains in-frame clones only, with some absent. The data hold over a million clones, with roughly 96% observed a single time. The sequenced sample consisted of naive CD4+ T cells sorted from blood. The sample's subset: CD45RA+ positively selected. This chain joins TRBV7-2 and TRBJ2-3, with D perhaps matching TRBD2 (6 bases). The clonotype originates from a man aged 25-45 years in good health. CDR3 amino acids: CASSLLATSTDTQYF. The CDR3 bases are TGTGCCAGCAGCTTACTAGCGACTAGCACAGATACGCAGTATTTT.